Only a few counts were recorded for the clone carrying this T cell receptor beta chain. Its antigen remains unknown. The data derive from a study of CD8 T cells in ankylosing spondylitis. Study results and limitations: Reportedly, matched ankylosing spondylitis synovial fluid was significantly enriched for disease-linked clones. Within ankylosing spondylitis blood, a TCR beta motif made up of fewer than ten highly homologous variants appeared to be characteristic.

Libraries for TCR beta were made by quantitative 5'-RACE with molecular barcodes. TCRdb itself ran the 5' RACE reads through MiXCR, one entry per CDR3 protein. The sample lists about 90,000 distinct CDR3 sequences, around 8.5% seen once, with about 31% in the top ten. Trimming removed 5 bases from V and 1 base from J, with 5 bases in between. From germline, CDR1 is MGHRA and CDR2 YSYEKL. The CDR3 consists of 12 residues. The source of this sequence is a male donor with ankylosing spondylitis. The genes are TRBV4-1 and TRBJ1-1; D possibly corresponds to TRBD1 (5 bases). Sequencing was performed on blood, either unsorted or a sorted T cell fraction (not recorded which). CDR3 protein: CASSDRNTEAFF. Here the CDR3 DNA reads TGCGCCAGCAGCGACAGGAACACTGAAGCTTTCTTT.